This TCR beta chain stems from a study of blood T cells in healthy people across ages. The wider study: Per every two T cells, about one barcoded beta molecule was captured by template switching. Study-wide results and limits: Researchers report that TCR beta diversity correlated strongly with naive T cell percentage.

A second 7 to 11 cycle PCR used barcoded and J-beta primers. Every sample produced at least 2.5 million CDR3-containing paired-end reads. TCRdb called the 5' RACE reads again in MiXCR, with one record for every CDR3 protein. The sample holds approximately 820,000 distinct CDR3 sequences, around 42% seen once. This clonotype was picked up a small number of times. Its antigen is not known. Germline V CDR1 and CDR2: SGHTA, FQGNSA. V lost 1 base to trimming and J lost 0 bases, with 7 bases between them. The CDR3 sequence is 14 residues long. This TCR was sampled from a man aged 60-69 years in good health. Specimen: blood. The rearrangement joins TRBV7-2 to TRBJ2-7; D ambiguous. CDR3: CASSLGSASYEQYF. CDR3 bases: TGTGCCAGCAGCTTAGGCAGTGCCTCCTACGAGCAGTACTTC.